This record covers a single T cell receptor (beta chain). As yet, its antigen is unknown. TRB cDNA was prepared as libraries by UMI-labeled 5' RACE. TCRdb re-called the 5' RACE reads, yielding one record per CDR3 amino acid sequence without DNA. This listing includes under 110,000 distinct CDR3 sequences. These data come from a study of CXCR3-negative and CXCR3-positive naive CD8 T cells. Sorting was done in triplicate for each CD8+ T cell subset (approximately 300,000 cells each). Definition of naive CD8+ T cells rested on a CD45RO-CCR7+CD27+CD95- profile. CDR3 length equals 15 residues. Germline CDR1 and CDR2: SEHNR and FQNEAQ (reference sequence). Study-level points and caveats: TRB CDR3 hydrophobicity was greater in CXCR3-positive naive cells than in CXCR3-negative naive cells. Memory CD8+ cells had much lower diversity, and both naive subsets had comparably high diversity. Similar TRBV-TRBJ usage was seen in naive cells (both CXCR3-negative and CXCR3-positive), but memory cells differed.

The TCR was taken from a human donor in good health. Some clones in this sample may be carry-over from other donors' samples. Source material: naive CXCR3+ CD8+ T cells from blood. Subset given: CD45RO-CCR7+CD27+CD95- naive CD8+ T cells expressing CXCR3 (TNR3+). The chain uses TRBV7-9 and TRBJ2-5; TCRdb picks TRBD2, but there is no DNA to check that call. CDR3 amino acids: CASSSGLAEQETQYF.